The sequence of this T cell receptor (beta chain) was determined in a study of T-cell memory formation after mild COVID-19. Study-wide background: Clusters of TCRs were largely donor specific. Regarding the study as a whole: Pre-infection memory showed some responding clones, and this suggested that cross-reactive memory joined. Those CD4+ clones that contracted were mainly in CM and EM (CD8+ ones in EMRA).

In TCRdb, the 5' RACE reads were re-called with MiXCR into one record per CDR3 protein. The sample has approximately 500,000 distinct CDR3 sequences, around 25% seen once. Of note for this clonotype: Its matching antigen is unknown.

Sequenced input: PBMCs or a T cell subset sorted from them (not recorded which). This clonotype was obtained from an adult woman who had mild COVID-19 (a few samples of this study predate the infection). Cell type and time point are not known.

The CDR3 spells CSVAGGTSGYNEQFF. The CDR3 DNA reads as TGCAGCGTAGCCGGCGGGACTAGCGGATACAATGAGCAGTTCTTC. This chain connects TRBV29-1 to TRBJ2-1, with TRBD2 matching over 11 bases. CDR1 and CDR2 from the germline V gene are SQVTM and ANQGSEA. The CDR3 spans 15 residues. Trimming at V came to 6 bases and at J to 4 bases, leaving 8 bases not matched to a gene.